The text below deals with one T cell receptor (beta chain). Produced via immunoSEQ multiplex PCR; TCRdb's table is partial and in-frame only. The sample lists about 130,000 clones, more than 70% occurring once. These data come from a study of blood T cell repertoires in COVID-19. Trimming stripped 2 bases from V and 3 bases from J, with 14 bases between. Germline V gene sequence: CDR1 SNHLY, CDR2 FYNNEI. The length of the CDR3 is 16 residues. The V and J genes are TRBV2 and TRBJ2-1; TRBD2 might be the D (6 bases). Input material: peripheral blood. The TCR comes from a woman aged 25 to 39 who had recovered from COVID-19. The CDR3 region has the DNA TGTGCCAGCAGTGAAACCGGGCGGGGTAACTACAATGAGCAGTTCTTC. Residues: CASSETGRGNYNEQFF.